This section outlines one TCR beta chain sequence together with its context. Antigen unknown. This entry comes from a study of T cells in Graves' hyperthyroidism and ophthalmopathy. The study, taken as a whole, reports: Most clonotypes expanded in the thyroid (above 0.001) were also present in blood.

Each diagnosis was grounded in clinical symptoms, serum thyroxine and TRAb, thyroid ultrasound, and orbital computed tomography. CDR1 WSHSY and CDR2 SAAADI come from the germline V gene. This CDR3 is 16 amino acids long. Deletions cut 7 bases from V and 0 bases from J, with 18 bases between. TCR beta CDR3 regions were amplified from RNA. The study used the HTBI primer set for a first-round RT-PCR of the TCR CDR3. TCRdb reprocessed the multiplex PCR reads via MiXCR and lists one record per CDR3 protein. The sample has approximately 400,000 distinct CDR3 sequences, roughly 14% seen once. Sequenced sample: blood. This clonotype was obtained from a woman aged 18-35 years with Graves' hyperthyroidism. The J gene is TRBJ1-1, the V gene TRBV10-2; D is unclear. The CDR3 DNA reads TGCGCCAGCATCCCGAAAGGGCCTACCATGAACACTGAAGCTTTCTTT. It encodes CASIPKGPTMNTEAFF.